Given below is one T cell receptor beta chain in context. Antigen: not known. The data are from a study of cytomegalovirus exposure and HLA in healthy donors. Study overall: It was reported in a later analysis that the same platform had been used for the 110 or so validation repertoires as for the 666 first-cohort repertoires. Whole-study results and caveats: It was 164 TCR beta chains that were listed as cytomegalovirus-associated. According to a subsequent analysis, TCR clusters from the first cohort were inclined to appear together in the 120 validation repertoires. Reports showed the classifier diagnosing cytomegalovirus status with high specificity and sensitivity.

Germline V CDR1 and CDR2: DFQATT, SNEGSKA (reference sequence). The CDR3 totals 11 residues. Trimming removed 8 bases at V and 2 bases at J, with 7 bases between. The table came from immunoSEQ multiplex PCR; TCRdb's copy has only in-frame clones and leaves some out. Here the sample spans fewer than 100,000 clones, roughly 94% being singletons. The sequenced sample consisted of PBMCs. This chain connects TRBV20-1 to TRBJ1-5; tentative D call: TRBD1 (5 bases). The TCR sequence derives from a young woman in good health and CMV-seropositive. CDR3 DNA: TGCAGTACAGGAGGCAATCAGCCCCAGCATTTT. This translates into CSTGGNQPQHF.